This paragraph reports one T cell receptor (beta chain). Its specificity is not known. A multiplex PCR was run with 60 Vbeta primers and 13 Jbeta primers. Sequencing used immunoSEQ multiplex PCR; TCRdb keeps in-frame clones, though not all of them. The data hold under 300,000 clones, with about 75% observed a single time. The record originates from a study of cytomegalovirus exposure and HLA in healthy donors. Study-level results: A further, later analysis showed that HLA-associated TCR beta chains (compared with equally common others) were more clonally expanded. Prior analysis indicated that the majority of TCR beta V segments exhibited productivity approximately 87% or approximately 30% of the time.

The ends lost 5 bases at V and 0 bases at J; junction bases unmatched: 7. The CDR3 is 18 residues long. Germline CDR1 reads SGHAT; CDR2 reads FQNNGV. Input material: PBMCs. The source is a female donor in good health and CMV-seronegative. The chain employs TRBV11-2 and TRBJ2-3, with 14 bases matching TRBD2. CDR3: CASSRGLAGATSTDTQYF. The CDR3 nucleotides are TGTGCCAGCAGCCGGGGACTAGCGGGAGCCACTAGCACAGATACGCAGTATTTT.